Listed below are T cell receptor beta chains from one sample, sequenced in a study of T cell responses to AZD1222 COVID-19 vaccine. Using immunoSEQ multiplex PCR, the repertoire was profiled, and TCRdb retains in-frame clones only, with some absent. The data hold tens of thousands of clones, with around nine tenths observed a single time. This specimen consisted of peripheral blood, obtained 28 days after the second AZD1222 dose. All receptors derive from an adult who received the AZD1222 COVID-19 vaccine. Both conserved end residues are part of each CDR3. The D gene is left open where the match is weak. Expanded clones are given a class, and other clones once, few, many or no size at all.

J gene | V gene | clone size | D gene | CDR3 DNA | CDR3 protein
TRBJ1-4 | TRBV15 | - | - | TGTGCCACCAGCAGAGAAGGTCGGAGCCGGGAAAAACTGTTTTTT | CATSREGRSREKLFF
TRBJ2-2 | TRBV7-3 | - | - | TGTGCCAGCAGCTTGACGGGGCCGGGGACCGGGGAGCTGTTTTTT | CASSLTGPGTGELFF
TRBJ1-1 | TRBV30 | - | - | TGTGCCTGGAGAGAGCAGGGTAGGAACACTGAAGCTTTCTTT | CAWREQGRNTEAFF
TRBJ1-1 | TRBV27 | few | TRBD1 | TGTGCCAGCAAGGGACAGGGACGGTCTGAAGCTTTCTTT | CASKGQGRSEAFF
TRBJ2-3 | TRBV7-2 | - | - | TGTGCCAGCAGCGCTCCGAGGATCGATACGCAGTATTTT | CASSAPRIDTQYF
TRBJ2-7 | TRBV7-6 | - | - | TGTGCCAGCAGCTTATTCACGGACTACGAGCAGTACTTC | CASSLFTDYEQYF
TRBJ2-3 | TRBV15 | - | TRBD2 | TGTGCCACCAGCAGAGCCGCCGGGGTAGCGGGGGCTTACCCTGAGCACACAGATACGCAGTATTTT | CATSRAAGVAGAYPEHTDTQYF
TRBJ2-4 | TRBV9 | once | - | TGTGCCAGCAGTCCTTCGGGGGATTTCGCCAAAAACATTCAGTACTTC | CASSPSGDFAKNIQYF
TRBJ2-1 | TRBV4-2 | few | - | TGTGCCAGCAGACTGGCGGGCCAAAACAATGAGCAGTTCTTC | CASRLAGQNNEQFF
TRBJ1-3 | TRBV27 | - | - | TGTGCCCCTCCGGGGGGGCGCCGTGGAAACACCATATATTTT | CAPPGGRRGNTIYF
TRBJ2-2 | TRBV28 | - | - | TGTGCCAGCAGCTCCCCCCTAGCCACCGGGGAGCTGTTTTTT | CASSSPLATGELFF
TRBJ1-2 | TRBV4-3 | - | TRBD1 | TGCGCCAGCAGCCAAGATAAGCGAACAGGGGCCGGTGGCTACACCTTC | CASSQDKRTGAGGYTF
TRBJ2-7 | TRBV24-1 | once | - | TGTGCCACCAGTGACCCGGATACCTACGAGCAGTACTTC | CATSDPDTYEQYF
TRBJ2-7 | TRBV11-2 | few | - | TGTGCCAGCAGCTTAGGCTGGGGGCAAAAGTACGAGCAGTACTTC | CASSLGWGQKYEQYF
TRBJ1-2 | TRBV19 | - | - | TGTGCCAGTAGTATAGGCGCGGGGGATGGCTACACCTTC | CASSIGAGDGYTF
TRBJ2-7 | TRBV6-1 | - | TRBD2 | TGTGCCAGCAGTGAAGGGCCTAGCGGGCCCTACGAGCAGTACTTC | CASSEGPSGPYEQYF
TRBJ2-1 | TRBV9 | - | - | TGTGCCAGCAGCCCTCTCGGTGGGGAGCAGTTCTTC | CASSPLGGEQFF
TRBJ2-7 | TRBV7-9 | - | TRBD1 | TGTGCCAGCAGCCCAACAGGGGACGAGCAGTACTTC | CASSPTGDEQYF
TRBJ1-1 | TRBV18 | - | - | TGTGCCAGCTCACCCGGAAGGCAGGCGAACACTGAAGCTTTCTTT | CASSPGRQANTEAFF
TRBJ1-2 | TRBV28 | - | TRBD1 | TGTGCCAGCATTATCAACAGGGGTGCTAACTATGGCTACACCTTC | CASIINRGANYGYTF
TRBJ2-3 | TRBV5-6 | - | TRBD2 | TGTGCCAGCAGCCGATCTAGCGGGGGGGCCGGTGATACGCAGTATTTT | CASSRSSGGAGDTQYF
TRBJ1-5 | TRBV3-1/TRBV3-2 | once | TRBD1 | TGTGCCAGCAGCCTCCAAGGGGGCCCCCAGCATTTT | CASSLQGGPQHF
TRBJ1-2 | TRBV7-3 | - | TRBD1 | TGTGCCAGCAGATACAGGGGGGACTATGGCTACACCTTC | CASRYRGDYGYTF
TRBJ2-5 | TRBV19 | - | - | TGTGCCAGTAGTATTGGGTACGGGTACCAAGAGACCCAGTACTTC | CASSIGYGYQETQYF
TRBJ1-4 | TRBV5-1 | once | - | TGCGCCAGCAGCTTGGGTACAGGGTTTACTAATGAAAAACTGTTTTTT | CASSLGTGFTNEKLFF
TRBJ1-6 | TRBV3-1/TRBV3-2 | - | TRBD1 | TGTGCCAGCAGCCCAGGGGGGGGATACTCACCCCTCCACTTT | CASSPGGGYSPLHF
TRBJ1-4 | TRBV6-6 | - | - | TGTGCCAGCAGTTTCGCCTCAGGCGGTGGTAATGAAAAACTGTTTTTT | CASSFASGGGNEKLFF
TRBJ1-4 | TRBV7-9 | - | TRBD1 | TGTGCCAGCAGTCCCCGGGACAGCGATAATGAAAAACTGTTTTTT | CASSPRDSDNEKLFF
TRBJ1-1 | TRBV25-1 | - | TRBD1 | TGTGCCAGCAGTGATCGGACAGGGAGGGAGACTGAAGCTTTCTTT | CASSDRTGRETEAFF
TRBJ1-4 | TRBV12-3/TRBV12-4 | few | - | TGTGCCAGCAGTTTGGCTGCTTATGAAAAACTGTTTTTT | CASSLAAYEKLFF
TRBJ1-1 | TRBV11-2 | - | TRBD1 | TGTGCCAGCAGCTGGGACAGGCTTATGAACACTGAAGCTTTCTTT | CASSWDRLMNTEAFF
TRBJ2-7 | TRBV9 | - | TRBD2 | TGTGCCAGCAGCGTAGCCCCTAGCGGGGGGGCCTACGAGCAGTACTTC | CASSVAPSGGAYEQYF
TRBJ1-5 | TRBV19 | - | - | TGTGCCACGGGGGGGAAGGGTGGTCATAGCAATCAGCCCCAGCATTTT | CATGGKGGHSNQPQHF
TRBJ2-2 | TRBV28 | - | - | TGTGCCAGCAGTTTCGCAGGGGTGTACAGGAACACCGGGGAGCTGTTTTTT | CASSFAGVYRNTGELFF
TRBJ1-2 | TRBV11-1 | - | - | TGTGCCAGCAGCTTAAACAGTAACTATGGCTACACCTTC | CASSLNSNYGYTF
TRBJ2-7 | TRBV30 | - | - | TGTGCCTGGAGTGTCGACCGCGAGCAGTACTTC | CAWSVDREQYF
TRBJ1-2 | TRBV30 | - | - | TGTGCCTGGAGTGTATCGGGACGAGGAGGCTACACCTTC | CAWSVSGRGGYTF
TRBJ1-4 | TRBV7-9 | - | - | TGTGCCAGCAGCCGGGGATTGTTGGAAAAACTGTTTTTT | CASSRGLLEKLFF
TRBJ2-2 | TRBV19 | - | - | TGTGCCAGTAGTATGGGAGCGCGCCGGGACACCGGGGAGCTGTTTTTT | CASSMGARRDTGELFF
TRBJ2-2 | TRBV11-3 | - | - | TGTGCCAGCAGCTCTAGGCCGAACACCGGGGAGCTGTTTTTT | CASSSRPNTGELFF
TRBJ2-3 | TRBV30 | - | TRBD2 | TGCGTCGCACTAGCGGGGGCGACAGATACGCAGTATTTT | CVALAGATDTQYF
TRBJ2-1 | TRBV2 | - | - | TGTGCCAGCAGTGCGGGACTCTTGGTCGGTGAGCAGTTCTTC | CASSAGLLVGEQFF
TRBJ1-6 | TRBV5-8 | - | TRBD1 | TGTGCCAGCAGCGAGGACAGGGCGAGCTCCTATAATTCACCCCTCCACTTT | CASSEDRASSYNSPLHF
TRBJ1-3 | TRBV7-9 | - | - | TGTGCCAGCAGCTCTGGACTCGGAGGTGGAAACACCATATATTTT | CASSSGLGGGNTIYF
TRBJ2-7 | TRBV5-1 | - | - | TGCGCCAGCAGCTTGGAGGGGCAATACGAGCAGTACTTC | CASSLEGQYEQYF
TRBJ1-6 | TRBV2 | few | TRBD1 | TGTGCCAGCAGTGAAGGATTTGGACAGGGACTTTCACCCCTCCACTTT | CASSEGFGQGLSPLHF
TRBJ1-1 | TRBV5-1 | - | - | TGCGCCAGCAGCTCCGATAAGGGGACGACGAACACTGAAGCTTTCTTT | CASSSDKGTTNTEAFF
TRBJ1-5 | TRBV6-5 | - | - | TGTGCCAGCACCTTGGGGGATTTGGGTCAGCCCCAGCATTTT | CASTLGDLGQPQHF
TRBJ2-3 | TRBV15 | few | TRBD2 | TGTGCCACCAGCCCTCCACCCGTAGGGGAGGGATGGGGAGATACGCAGTATTTT | CATSPPPVGEGWGDTQYF
TRBJ1-1 | TRBV7-9 | - | - | TGTGCCAGCAGCTTAATTGGCAGTAACACTGAAGCTTTCTTT | CASSLIGSNTEAFF
TRBJ1-1 | TRBV19 | - | - | TGTGCCAGTAATAAACAGGGAGAAGCTTTCTTT | CASNKQGEAFF
TRBJ1-1 | TRBV7-2 | - | TRBD1 | TGTGCCAGCAGCTCTGGACAGGTGAACACTGAAGCTTTCTTT | CASSSGQVNTEAFF
TRBJ1-6 | TRBV25-1 | few | TRBD1 | TGTGCCAGCAGTGAATACAGGACAGGTCTCTATAATTCACCCCTCCACTTT | CASSEYRTGLYNSPLHF